Given below is one T cell receptor beta chain in context. This clone was detected once. Its antigen remains unidentified. No much larger clonotype is one base removed from it; base qualities were not supplied. These data come from a study of stem cell transplantation in POMP-related autoinflammatory disease (dated by TCRdb to the early 2020s). Study-wide context: The study hypothesis was that defective thymoproteasomes impair MHC class I-dependent CD8+ T-cell differentiation and positive selection, which skews the TRB repertoire. After transplant, DNA chimerism analysis showed 100% donor engraftment of neutrophils and platelets through one year. Before transplant, patients showed CD4+ naive T-cell skewing, low CD8+ T-cell proportions, and reduced T-cell cytokine secretion. The effect of POMP deficiency on T-cell receptor beta repertoire diversity and CDR3 characteristics was assessed using high-throughput TRB sequencing.

What the work shows at the level of the full study, not this receptor alone: Across all analyzed T-cell subsets, PRAID patients tended toward lower TRB diversity and higher clonality. Statistical significance for the trend toward lower diversity and increased clonality in PRAID patients was reached only for regulatory T cells. PRAID patients showed a restricted number of unique TRB V-J gene pairings.

The time point label corresponds to: after hematopoietic stem cell transplant. PRAID was characterized by prominent immunodeficiency alongside autoinflammation. Prior to TRB sequencing, T-cell subsets (conventional T cells, CD8+ T cells, regulatory T cells, T follicular helper cells) were sorted. V is shortened by 1 base, J by 0 bases, and the region joining them spans 11 bases. Including the terminal cysteine and phenylalanine, the CDR3 comprises 16 residues. The entry retains the CDR3 DNA only, 48 bases that are in frame from base 1. According to the germline V gene, CDR1 reads SGHRS and CDR2 reads YFSETQ. Receptors were amplified or captured by the immunoSEQ multiplex PCR assay. The study's processing was this. Shannon entropy, which takes clonal size distribution into account, was used to quantify repertoire diversity. The Gini-Simpson index (Simpson_1-D) was used to measure inequality of clonotype distribution. TCRdb limited this immuneACCESS table to in-frame rearrangements with V and J called. A share of clones is missing; checked studies link under half to unresolved V genes, and the rest is unexplained. V and J calls and clone size are those listed in that table; D and trimming were worked out from the DNA. Across this sample there are 68,000 or so clones, with roughly 93% seen only once. Together, the top ten hold around 0.66% of the sample.

The sequencing here drew on CD4+ T cells from PBMCs, taken after stem cell transplantation. Recombination linked TRBV5-1 to TRBJ2-1, with the D gene uncertain. The receptor comes from a human patient with POMP-related autoinflammation and immune dysregulation (PRAID). After a transplant, the graft donor may have provided part of the T cells. CDR3 reads: CASSLNVGSSYNEQFF. Read as DNA, the sequence is TGCGCCAGCAGCTTGAACGTTGGAAGCTCCTACAATGAGCAGTTCTTC.